This TCR beta chain comes out of a study of cytomegalovirus exposure and HLA in healthy donors. Background on the study: Out of 150 million to 200 million T cells, an earlier analysis found over 100 million unique TCR beta sequences in total. Study-level points and caveats: A later analysis found common viral pathogens apparently linked to several of the most significant clusters. TRBV6-2, TRBV6-3 and other indistinguishable V segments were excluded.

PCR amplification relied on 60 Vbeta primers (plus 13 Jbeta primers). The protocol was immunoSEQ multiplex PCR, while the TCRdb copy is restricted to in-frame clones and leaves out a portion. The data show fewer than 250,000 clones, with 60% to 80% seen just once and approximately 1.8% held by the top ten. The donors (healthy individuals) were bone marrow donors. Concerning this clone: Its antigen is as yet unknown.

The germline V and J ends were trimmed by 0 bases and 6 bases, with 11 bases remaining between them. This CDR3 has 14 amino acids. Germline-derived CDR1 and CDR2 are SGHRS and YFSETQ. This TCR was recovered from a male donor in good health and CMV-seronegative. The source material was PBMCs. The chain combines TRBV5-1 with TRBJ2-3; maybe TRBD2 (5 bases). Here the CDR3 DNA reads TGCGCCAGCAGCTTGGAACTAGGGTCTGATACGCAGTATTTT. Its protein product is CASSLELGSDTQYF. Based on the CDR3 plus reference TRBV5-1 and TRBJ2-3, the full variable domain is KAGVTQTPRYLIKTRGQQVTLSCSPISGHRSVSWYQQTPGQGLQFLFEYFSETQRNKGNFPGRFSGRQFSNSRSEMNVSTLELGDSALYLCASSLELGSDTQYFGPGTRLTVL.